The clone carrying this TCR beta chain was counted ten times or more. This sample is part of a study of T cells in Graves' hyperthyroidism and ophthalmopathy. Amplification yielded TCR beta CDR3 regions, with RNA transcripts as the source. HTBI primers were used for first-round RT-PCR of the TCR CDR3. One entry per CDR3 protein results from TCRdb running MiXCR on the multiplex PCR reads. The sample has about 380,000 distinct CDR3 sequences; more than 11% are singletons. Thyroid ultrasound, orbital computed tomography, clinical symptoms, and serum thyroxine and TRAb underpinned diagnoses. This clonotype was obtained from a woman in her sixties or seventies with Graves' hyperthyroidism. Specimen: blood.

For the CDR3, the DNA is TGTGCCAGCACTAGGCAAGAGACCCAGTACTTC. Amino acid sequence: CASTRQETQYF. The chain joins TRBV28 to TRBJ2-5, with unresolved D. Germline V gene data show CDR1 as MDHEN and CDR2 as SYDVKM. This CDR3 spans 11 amino acids. The V and J ends lost 7 bases and 2 bases respectively, with 5 bases between them.